Here is one T cell receptor (beta chain) with its context. The clone's antigen remains unknown. The record has no base qualities; no much larger clone is one base away. CD8 naive samples consisted of CD45RO-negative cells that were positively selected for CCR7, yielding a CD45RA+CCR7+ population without TemRA cells. Healthy HIV-negative adults with no recently reported acute infections or vaccinations were included as donors. All donors were Caucasian adults living in Nashville, Tennessee, USA. After blood collection by leukapheresis, PBMCs were isolated using Ficoll-Histopaque density gradient centrifugation and then cryopreserved in the vapor phase of liquid nitrogen. Analytical flow cytometry was used to check the purity and quantity of every magnetically sorted T cell population. Genomic DNA was isolated from every sorted fraction and measured by UV absorbance on a Nanodrop 2000c. This sample stems from a study of shared clonotypes between healthy human individuals (dated by TCRdb to about 2020). As for the study more broadly: The cohort included three men and two women between 18 and 49 years of age. To increase sequencing depth and limit assay-specific biases, TCR repertoire library preparation and sequencing were carried out by different laboratories using diverse techniques. Each donor's leukapheresis produced roughly between roughly 0.94 and 9.5 billion PBMCs. For each donor, CD4 naive and CD4 memory were each run on three plates, CD8 naive on two plates, and CD8 memory on one plate. To estimate repertoire size and how much clonotypes are shared between individuals, the study performed deep sequencing of blood TCR repertoires from 4 to 6 healthy adults.

Summary of the overall study and its limitations: Clonotypes shared by all four sorted-subset donors showed higher generation probabilities than non-shared clonotypes. Only blood was sampled, and tissue TCR repertoires likely differ from those in blood. Incomplete sequencing was indicated by rarefaction of sorted-subset datasets, despite the large sequencing depth. About 4.5% of naive CD4, around 3.5% of naive CD8, around 2.3% of memory CD4, and 0.35% to 0.5% of memory CD8 clonotypes were shared across a few donors. Because the study included a small number of donors, the genetic and exposure-history diversity represented was limited. Based on pairwise subsampling, the degree of clonotype sharing among donors was expected to be affected by sequencing depth. Naive subsets generally had larger estimated clonotype richness than memory subsets did.

Using the deep immunoSEQ assay, TCR CDR3 regions were amplified from genomic DNA by multiplex PCR. Extracted genomic DNA from each cell subset was spread evenly across all wells of several immunoSEQ 96-well plates, with each plate serving as a replicate. Each replicate PCR for sorted subsets received approximately 220 ng genomic DNA, equal to about 30,000 T cell genomes. Purified libraries were quantified with a Qubit 3.0 fluorometer, sized on a Bioanalyzer 2100, and re-quantified with the KAPA Library Quantification kit. A separate single-read 150-cycle Illumina NextSeq 550 flow cell was used to sequence each immunoSEQ 96-well plate. Per the source publication's procedure: Because the immunoSEQ output held only junctional sequences and lacked quality scores, the filtering could not match the filtering applied to full-length reads. Sequences were annotated with PyIR, a Python wrapper for IgBLAST v1.9, using IMGT germline references to assign V/J genes and CDR3. Any read was removed if the V/J assignment was weak (E-value above 1e-6), the CDR3 was missing, or the read contained stop codons, out-of-frame junctions, or ambiguous translated residues. V3J clonotypes were defined as sequences sharing an identical inferred V gene, J gene, and CDR3 amino acid sequence. Percentage overlap between repertoires was calculated by dividing the number of shared unique clonotypes by the size of the smaller repertoire. RTK rarefaction, the Chao1 estimator, and Recon v2.1 estimates of unobserved clonotypes were used to assess repertoire richness. For all TCRbeta clonotypes obtained by the gDNA method from a handful of donors, generation probabilities were computed with OLGA. The clones in this table, taken by TCRdb from immuneACCESS, are in-frame only. Not every clone is retained; where verified, under half of the shortfall comes from an unresolved V gene, and the cause of the rest is unknown. The V and J calls and clone size are taken from that table; D and trimming were inferred from the DNA. The sample records some 2.1 million clones, around 93% of which are singletons. Less than 2% of the sample goes to the ten largest clones.

The sample comprised naive CD8+ T cells from PBMCs. The cell subset or site label here, explained by the study, means: CD45RA+CCR7+. The clonotype was recovered from a man between 18 and 35 years old in good health. Some clones in this sample may be carry-over from other donors' samples.

The CDR3 region has the sequence CSVEEGQTYEQYF. The sequenced DNA is TGCAGCGTTGAAGAGGGACAGACCTACGAGCAGTACTTC. The chain is made from TRBV29-1 and TRBJ2-7; 7 bases in the middle match TRBD1. Including the terminal cysteine and phenylalanine, the CDR3 comprises 13 residues. Just CDR3 DNA is preserved here, 39 bases in frame from base 1. From V the trimming removes 0 bases and from J it removes 2 bases, while the gene matches leave 1 base of the junction unaccounted for. For CDR1 and CDR2, the germline V gene lists SQVTM and ANQGSEA.